The entry below gives a single T cell receptor (beta chain) sequence along with its context. The CDR3 covers 13 residues. Germline CDR1 and CDR2: SGHVS and FQNEAQ. V gave up 5 bases and J gave up 5 bases, with 12 bases separating them. The sample is drawn from a study of shared clonotypes between healthy human individuals. The repertoire was sequenced with immunoSEQ multiplex PCR; TCRdb's copy has only in-frame clones and lacks some. The table shows hundreds of thousands of clones, with about 91% occurring only once. Naive CD8 isolation took CD45RO-negative cells positively selected for CCR7 and excluded terminally differentiated effector memory CD45RA+ cells.

The V call is TRBV7-8, the J call TRBJ2-5; possible D gene TRBD2, 7 bases. The specimen sequenced was naive CD8+ T cells sorted from blood. The sequence derives from a man aged 25-45 years in good health. CDR3 protein: CASSPGGPETQYF. CDR3 DNA: TGTGCCAGCAGCCCCGGGGGGCCGGAGACCCAGTACTTC.